This T cell receptor (beta chain) was sequenced in a study of T cell responses to AZD1222 COVID-19 vaccine. General study findings and limits: Regions 160-218 and 743-854 held dominance among vaccine-associated CD4 TCRs, which spanned spike. Donor demographics were predominantly white British with a female majority; clonal diversity may be underestimated. After the peak T cell response, and only then, were repertoires sampled.

The repertoire was sequenced with immunoSEQ multiplex PCR; TCRdb's copy has only in-frame clones and lacks some. The table lists approximately 150,000 clones, 85% to 90% of them singletons, with 1.5% to 2% in the top ten. Note on this clone: The antigen is unknown.

The source of this sequence is an adult in good health. The specimen was peripheral blood, collected on day 0 of AZD1222 vaccination.

CDR3 region: CASSFGGGTEAFF. The DNA for the CDR3 is TGTGCCAGCAGTTTCGGGGGTGGGACTGAAGCTTTCTTT. V usage is TRBV28 and J usage is TRBJ1-1; D is perhaps TRBD1 (5 bases). The CDR3 runs to 13 residues. Per germline, CDR1 MDHEN and CDR2 SYDVKM. V was pared by 3 bases and J by 5 bases, with 10 bases between.